The entry below gives a single T cell receptor beta chain sequence along with its context. The data originate from a study of blood T cell repertoires in COVID-19. Study context: T cells, B-cell-depleted T cells, or PBMCs provided the cDNA or gDNA that served as material.

Enrollees, about 18 to 100 years old, lived in 24 US areas. Per the original methods: Estimates of nucleated cell counts were drawn from the amplification of reference gene primers. Sequencing used immunoSEQ multiplex PCR; TCRdb keeps in-frame clones, though not all of them. That table is the source of V, J and clone size, and D and trimming were worked out from the DNA. Of a few hundred thousand clones listed, around 87% were seen once; the top ten hold roughly 7.2%. The CDR3 is made up of 16 amino acids. J gave up 8 bases and V 3 bases, and 11 bases lay outside the gene matches. Germline values: CDR1 SGHVS, CDR2 FQNEAQ.

This receptor was identified in a man younger than 45 in a cohort exposed to, infected with or recovered from COVID-19 (not recorded which). The gene calls are TRBV7-8 and TRBJ2-1, with 9 bases aligning to TRBD1. Material: PBMCs or T cells enriched from blood (not recorded which). The CDR3 region is CASSLTGGTAPDEQFF. DNA for the CDR3: TGTGCCAGCAGCTTGACAGGGGGGACAGCCCCCGATGAGCAGTTCTTC.